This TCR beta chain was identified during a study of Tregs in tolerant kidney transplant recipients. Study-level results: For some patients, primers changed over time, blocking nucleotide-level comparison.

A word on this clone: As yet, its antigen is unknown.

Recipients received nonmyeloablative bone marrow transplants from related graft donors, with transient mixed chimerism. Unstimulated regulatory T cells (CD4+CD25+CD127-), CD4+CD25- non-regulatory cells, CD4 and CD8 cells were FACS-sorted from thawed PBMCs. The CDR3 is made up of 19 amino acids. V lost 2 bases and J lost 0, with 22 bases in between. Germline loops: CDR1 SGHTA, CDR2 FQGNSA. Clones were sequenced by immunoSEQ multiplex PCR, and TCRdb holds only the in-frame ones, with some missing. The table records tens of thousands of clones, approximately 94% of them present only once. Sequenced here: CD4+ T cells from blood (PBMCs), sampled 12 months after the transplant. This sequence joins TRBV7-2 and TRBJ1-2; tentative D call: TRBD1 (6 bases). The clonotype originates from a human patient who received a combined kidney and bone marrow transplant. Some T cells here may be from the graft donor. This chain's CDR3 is CASSLSPRQVRGANYGYTF. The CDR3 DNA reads TGTGCCAGCAGCTTAAGCCCCCGACAGGTCAGAGGGGCTAACTATGGCTACACCTTC.